This T cell receptor beta chain appears in the sequencing data of a study of spatial heterogeneity in lung cancer. The overall study: Compared with alpha-chain sequences, beta-chain sequences were consistently detected in greater numbers.

TCRdb recomputed calls from the 5' RACE reads with MiXCR, one row per CDR3 protein. This table holds under 12,000 distinct CDR3 sequences, more than 4% found once. V was clipped by 0 bases and J by 0 bases, with 9 bases between them. Looked up from germline, CDR1 is LGHNA and CDR2 is YSLEER. The CDR3 covers 15 residues. Time point denoted: sample taken at primary tumor resection. This clonotype was seen at least ten times. Its antigen is undetermined. Being off target in a library aimed at alpha chains, this beta chain has a size of little meaning. Study-wide findings and caveats: Alpha and beta chain coverage of tumor T cells was estimated at about 7.5% and 12%, respectively. Regional and ubiquitous nonsynonymous mutations were tracked by counts of regional and ubiquitous expanded TCRs, respectively. Intratumoral expanded alpha and beta TCR counts were found to track tumor mutation counts.

The clonotype comes from a male donor with early-stage non-small cell lung cancer. The sequencing here drew on lung tumor tissue, taken at surgery. V usage is TRBV4-3 and J usage is TRBJ2-7, with unresolved D. The CDR3: CASSQDKQSSYEQYF. DNA of the CDR3: TGCGCCAGCAGCCAAGATAAGCAGAGCTCCTACGAGCAGTACTTC.